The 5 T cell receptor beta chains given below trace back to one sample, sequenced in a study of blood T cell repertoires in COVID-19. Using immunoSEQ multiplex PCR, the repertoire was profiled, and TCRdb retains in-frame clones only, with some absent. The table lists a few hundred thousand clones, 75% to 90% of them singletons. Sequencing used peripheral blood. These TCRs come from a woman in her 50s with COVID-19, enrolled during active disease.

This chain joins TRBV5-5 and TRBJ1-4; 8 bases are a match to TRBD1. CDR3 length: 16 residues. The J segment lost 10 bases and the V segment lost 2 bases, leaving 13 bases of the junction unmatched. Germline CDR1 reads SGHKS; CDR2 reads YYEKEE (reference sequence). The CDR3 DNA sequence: TGTGCCAGCAGCTTCACACTTCCGACAGGGGCCGGAAAACTGTTTTTT. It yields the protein CASSFTLPTGAGKLFF.

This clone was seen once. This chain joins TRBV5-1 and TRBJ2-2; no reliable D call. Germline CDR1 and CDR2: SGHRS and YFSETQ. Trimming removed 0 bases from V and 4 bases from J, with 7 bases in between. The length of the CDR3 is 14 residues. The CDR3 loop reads CASSLAPSTGELFF. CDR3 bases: TGCGCCAGCAGCTTGGCCCCGAGCACCGGGGAGCTGTTTTTT. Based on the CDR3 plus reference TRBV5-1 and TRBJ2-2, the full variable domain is KAGVTQTPRYLIKTRGQQVTLSCSPISGHRSVSWYQQTPGQGLQFLFEYFSETQRNKGNFPGRFSGRQFSNSRSEMNVSTLELGDSALYLCASSLAPSTGELFFGEGSRLTVL.

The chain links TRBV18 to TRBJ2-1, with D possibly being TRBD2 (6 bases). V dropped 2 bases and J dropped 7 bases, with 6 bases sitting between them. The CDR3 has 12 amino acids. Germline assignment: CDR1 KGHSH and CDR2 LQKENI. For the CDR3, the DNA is TGTGCCAGCTCACCAGCGGGGAATGAGCAGTTCTTC. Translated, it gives CASSPAGNEQFF.

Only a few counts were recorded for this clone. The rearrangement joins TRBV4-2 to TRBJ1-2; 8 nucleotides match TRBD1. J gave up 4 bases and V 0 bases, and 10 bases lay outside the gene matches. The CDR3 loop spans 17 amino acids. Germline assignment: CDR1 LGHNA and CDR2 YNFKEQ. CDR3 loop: CASSQDQQGGLSYGYTF. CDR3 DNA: TGTGCCAGCAGCCAAGATCAACAGGGGGGGCTCTCCTATGGCTACACCTTC.

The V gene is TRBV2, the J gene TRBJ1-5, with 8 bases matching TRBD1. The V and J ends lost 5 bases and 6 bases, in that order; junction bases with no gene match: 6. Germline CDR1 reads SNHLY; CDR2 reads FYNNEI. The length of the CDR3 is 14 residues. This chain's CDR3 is CASSSGQGFQPQHF. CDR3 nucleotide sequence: TGTGCCAGCAGTTCAGGACAGGGTTTTCAGCCCCAGCATTTT.